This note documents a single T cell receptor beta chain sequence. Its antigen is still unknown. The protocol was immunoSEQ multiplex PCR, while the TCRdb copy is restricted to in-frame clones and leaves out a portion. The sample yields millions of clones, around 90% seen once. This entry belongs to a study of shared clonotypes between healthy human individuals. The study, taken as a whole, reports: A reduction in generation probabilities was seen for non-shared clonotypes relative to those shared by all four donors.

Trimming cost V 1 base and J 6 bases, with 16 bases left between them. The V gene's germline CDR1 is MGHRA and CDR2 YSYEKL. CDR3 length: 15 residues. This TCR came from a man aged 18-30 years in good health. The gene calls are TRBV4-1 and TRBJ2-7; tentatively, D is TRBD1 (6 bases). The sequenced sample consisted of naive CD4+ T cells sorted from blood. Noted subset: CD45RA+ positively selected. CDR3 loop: CASSQGAQGRGEQYF. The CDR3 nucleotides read TGCGCCAGCAGCCAAGGAGCCCAGGGGCGAGGCGAGCAGTACTTC.